This is a list of T cell receptor beta chains from one sample in a study of shared clonotypes between healthy human individuals. Assay: immunoSEQ multiplex PCR; the TCRdb copy retains only in-frame clones and omits some. The sample shows roughly 2,300,000 clones, about 90% of them seen only once. The material sequenced was naive CD4+ T cells from PBMCs. The receptors were sampled from a man younger than 35 in good health. Some clones in this sample may be carry-over from other donors' samples. CDR3s include the opening cysteine and the closing phenylalanine or tryptophan. A D gene is named only where the DNA matches it firmly. Clone size is shown for a subset of rows, as once, few, many or a class of expanded clone.

j_call | clone_size | v_call | d_call | cdr3_nt | cdr3_aa
TRBJ2-5 | NA | TRBV27 | NA | TGTGCCAGCAGTACCCTCGTTCGGGACCGCAGATTCCAAGAGACCCAGTACTTC | CASSTLVRDRRFQETQYF
TRBJ2-7 | NA | TRBV2 | NA | TGTGCCAGCAAGGGAGCGGGTCCCTACGAGCAGTACTTC | CASKGAGPYEQYF
TRBJ2-6 | NA | TRBV19 | NA | TGTGCCAGTAGTATTAAAGGGGTAGGATGGGCCAACGTCCTGACTTTC | CASSIKGVGWANVLTF
TRBJ2-7 | NA | TRBV18 | NA | TGTGCCAGCTCACCCCTACCCTACGAGCAGTACTTC | CASSPLPYEQYF
TRBJ1-2 | NA | TRBV18 | NA | TGTGCCAGCTCACCGGCTCACCCGCTTGAACAGCCTTCCTATGGCTACACCTTC | CASSPAHPLEQPSYGYTF
TRBJ1-6 | NA | TRBV6-6 | NA | TGTGCCAGCAAGTGGGGGACGTTATATTCACCCCTCCACTTT | CASKWGTLYSPLHF
TRBJ1-5 | NA | TRBV7-8 | TRBD1 | TGTGCCAGCAGGCGGGACAGCTCCCAGCCCCAGCATTTT | CASRRDSSQPQHF
TRBJ1-6 | NA | TRBV4-3 | NA | TGCGCCAGCAGCCAAGAGGATCCTTCACCCCTCCACTTT | CASSQEDPSPLHF
TRBJ2-7 | NA | TRBV5-4 | NA | TGTGCCAGCAGCCCCATTTCGGGGGCCTCCTACGAGCAGTACTTC | CASSPISGASYEQYF
TRBJ2-3 | NA | TRBV7-8 | NA | TGTGCCAGCAGCTTAGCGCCTGGGGGGATAAGCACAGATACGCAGTATTTT | CASSLAPGGISTDTQYF
TRBJ2-1 | NA | TRBV19 | NA | TGTGCCAGTAGTATTCGTAGGGTGAATGAGCAGTTCTTC | CASSIRRVNEQFF
TRBJ2-3 | NA | TRBV29-1 | NA | TGCAGCGTTCGTCTAAGGGGTCCAGATACGCAGTATTTT | CSVRLRGPDTQYF
TRBJ2-7 | NA | TRBV6-1 | TRBD1 | TGTGCCAGCCTTGGAATGACAGGGGCCTACGAGCAGTACTTC | CASLGMTGAYEQYF
TRBJ2-1 | NA | TRBV5-1 | NA | TGCGCCAGCAGCTTGCCTACAGGCGCTTACAATGAGCAGTTCTTC | CASSLPTGAYNEQFF
TRBJ1-2 | NA | TRBV29-1 | NA | TGCAGCGCCCTCCGGGACTATGGCTACACCTTC | CSALRDYGYTF
TRBJ2-4 | NA | TRBV2 | NA | TGTGCCAATGCCGGGACCACTGGTATTCAGTACTTC | CANAGTTGIQYF
TRBJ2-2 | NA | TRBV12-5 | NA | TGTGCTAGTGGTTTCAAGGACGGGGAGCTGTTTTTT | CASGFKDGELFF
TRBJ1-6 | NA | TRBV30 | TRBD1 | TGTGCCTCACCGGGACAGGGAGGTTTCTATAATTCACCCCTCCACTTT | CASPGQGGFYNSPLHF
TRBJ1-2 | NA | TRBV13 | NA | TGTGCCAGCAGCTTGGAGGGCCCCTATGGCTACACCTTC | CASSLEGPYGYTF
TRBJ2-4 | NA | TRBV14 | NA | TGTGCCAGCAGCCAAGAAGGGCGGGGCCTAGGACGGCCAAACATTCAGTACTTC | CASSQEGRGLGRPNIQYF
TRBJ2-7 | NA | TRBV2 | NA | TGTGCCAGCAGGAACCCTGGGCGGGACTACGAGCAGTACTTC | CASRNPGRDYEQYF
TRBJ1-2 | once | TRBV7-2 | NA | TGTGTCAGCAGCTTAGACTATGGCTACACCTTC | CVSSLDYGYTF
TRBJ1-2 | once | TRBV5-1 | NA | TGCGCCAGCAGATTTACCGGGACAAGGCGTGATGGCTACACCTTC | CASRFTGTRRDGYTF
TRBJ1-2 | NA | TRBV6-1 | NA | TGTGCCAGCAGGCCGACAATAGACTATGGCTACACCTTC | CASRPTIDYGYTF
TRBJ2-1 | NA | TRBV6-1 | NA | TGTGCCAGCAGTCGGCCAAGGGATGAGCAGTTCTTC | CASSRPRDEQFF
TRBJ2-4 | NA | TRBV4-2 | NA | TGTGCCAGCAGCCAAGAGTCCCTCCAATCGGCCAAAAACATTCAGTACTTC | CASSQESLQSAKNIQYF
TRBJ1-1 | NA | TRBV7-9 | NA | TGTGCCAGCAGCTTCCGACAGTCGGTGGAGATGGACACTGAAGCTTTCTTT | CASSFRQSVEMDTEAFF
TRBJ2-1 | once | TRBV7-7 | TRBD2 | TGTGCCAGCAGCCCCGGACTAGTCAATGAGCAGTTCTTC | CASSPGLVNEQFF
TRBJ1-1 | NA | TRBV6-4 | NA | TGTGCCAGCAGTTGGAGGGGCGGTACTGAAGCTTTCTTT | CASSWRGGTEAFF
TRBJ2-5 | NA | TRBV7-9 | NA | TGTGCCAGCAGCTTAACGGGTGGGTCAGAGACCCAGTACTTC | CASSLTGGSETQYF
TRBJ1-5 | NA | TRBV7-7 | NA | TGTGCCAGCAGCTTAGCGGAGGGTTTCAATCAGCCCCAGCATTTT | CASSLAEGFNQPQHF
TRBJ2-5 | NA | TRBV4-2 | TRBD2 | TGTGCCAGCAGCCAATATCCCCCTAGCGGGAGGGGTCAAGAGACCCAGTACTTC | CASSQYPPSGRGQETQYF